A single sample is the source of the 13 T cell receptor beta chains below, sequenced in a study of PD-L1 blockade in urothelial cancer. Assay used: immunoSEQ multiplex PCR; TCRdb lists only in-frame clones, some missing. The sample lists tens of thousands of clones; 85% were seen once. Indicated time point: pretreatment peripheral blood. Sequences were derived from PBMCs, sampled around atezolizumab (anti-PD-L1) treatment. The receptor source for this set is an older man with urothelial cancer.

The chain employs TRBV28 and TRBJ1-4; D is uncertain. This CDR3 is built from 12 residues. Trimming stripped 8 bases from V and 1 base from J, with 5 bases between. Per the germline V gene, CDR1 is MDHEN and CDR2 is SYDVKM. Written as DNA, the CDR3 is TGTGCCAGCGGCCTAACTAATGAAAAACTGTTTTTT. Encoded protein: CASGLTNEKLFF.

The chain couples TRBV18 to TRBJ2-5; D gene ambiguous. The germline CDR1 and CDR2 sequences are KGHSH and LQKENI. The CDR3 is 16 residues long. With 0 bases removed from V and 1 base from J, the gap between germline ends came to 12 bases. This chain's CDR3 is CASSPPTAVSQETQYF. CDR3 in DNA: TGTGCCAGCTCACCACCGACGGCGGTGAGCCAAGAGACCCAGTACTTC.

This clone was detected only a few times. The genes are TRBV4-2 and TRBJ2-2; 11 nucleotides line up with TRBD2. Unmatched junction bases numbered 5, after V lost 5 bases and J lost 3 bases. CDR1 and CDR2 from the germline V gene are LGHNA and YNFKEQ. The CDR3 totals 16 residues. In nucleotides, the CDR3 is TGTGCCAGCAGCACCTCTAGCGGGAGGTACACCGGGGAGCTGTTTTTT. Encoded protein: CASSTSSGRYTGELFF.

The gene calls are TRBV2 and TRBJ2-2, with 9 bases that match TRBD1. This CDR3 has 17 residues. After removal of 4 bases from V and 7 bases from J, the junction contained 13 bases not matched to a gene. Germline-derived CDR1 and CDR2 are SNHLY and FYNNEI. The CDR3 region is CASSAQGADWAGGELFF. The CDR3 DNA sequence: TGTGCCAGCAGTGCACAGGGGGCGGACTGGGCTGGCGGGGAGCTGTTTTTT.

The genes are TRBV2 and TRBJ2-2; unclear D gene. Germline lookup yields CDR1 SNHLY and CDR2 FYNNEI. This CDR3 spans 13 amino acids. V lost 2 bases, J lost 3 bases, and 4 bases lay in between. CDR3 in amino acids: CASSEQYTGELFF. In DNA, the CDR3 is TGTGCCAGCAGTGAACAATACACCGGGGAGCTGTTTTTT.

The chain is built from TRBV2 and TRBJ2-2; D is unclear. Trimming stripped 3 bases from V and 10 bases from J, with 9 bases between. Germline CDR1 and CDR2: SNHLY and FYNNEI. The CDR3 is 12 amino acids. The CDR3 sequence: CASSDASMELFF. The CDR3 nucleotides are TGTGCCAGCAGTGACGCGAGTATGGAGCTGTTTTTT.

The rearrangement uses TRBV23-1 and TRBJ1-5; TRBD1 is a possible D gene (5 bases). TRBV23-1 qualifies as an ORF whose function is uncertain. V lost 4 bases to trimming and J lost 0 bases, with 13 bases between them. The CDR3 covers 16 residues. The CDR3 is CASSPRQKYSNQPQHF. CDR3 DNA: TGCGCCAGCAGTCCCAGACAGAAGTATAGCAATCAGCCCCAGCATTTT.

V and J are TRBV5-6 and TRBJ2-7; 11 nucleotides align to TRBD1. The CDR3 length is 14 residues. Trimming cost V 4 bases and J 6 bases; bases outside gene matches: 6. Germline V gene sequence: CDR1 SGHDT, CDR2 YYEEEE. In DNA, the CDR3 is TGTGCCAGCAGCAGCACCGGGACAGGGGGCGAGCAGTACTTC. Its translation: CASSSTGTGGEQYF.

V usage is TRBV25-1 and J usage is TRBJ2-7; the D gene is possibly TRBD1 (6 bases). Germline V gene sequence: CDR1 MGHDK, CDR2 SYGVNS. This CDR3 is built from 13 residues. V was cut by 6 bases and J by 6 bases, with 15 bases left in between. CDR3 in amino acids: CASSQNTGSEQYF. In nucleotides, the CDR3 is TGTGCCAGCAGCCAAAATACAGGGAGCGAGCAGTACTTC.

This rearrangement joins TRBV18 to TRBJ2-5; 14 bases line up with TRBD2. The CDR3 runs 16 residues. The J segment lost 3 bases and the V segment lost 3 bases, leaving 3 bases of the junction unmatched. Germline values: CDR1 KGHSH, CDR2 LQKENI. CDR3 sequence reads: CASSPWTSGGKETQYF. Written as DNA, the CDR3 is TGTGCCAGCTCACCTTGGACTAGCGGGGGGAAAGAGACCCAGTACTTC.

The genes are TRBV6-1 and TRBJ1-5; TRBD1 agrees at 8 bases. J gave up 4 bases and V 5 bases, and 7 bases lay outside the gene matches. Germline V CDR1 and CDR2: MNHNS, SASEGT. This CDR3 contains 15 residues. CDR3 DNA: TGTGCCAGCAGTCCAGGACAGGGATGGAATCAGCCCCAGCATTTT. Protein sequence: CASSPGQGWNQPQHF.

This clone occurred once. The chain couples TRBV5-8 to TRBJ2-2; 8 bases map to TRBD2. V gave up 1 base and J gave up 4 bases; unmatched junction bases: 3. The CDR3 spans 15 residues. CDR1 is SGHTS and CDR2 is YDEGEE in the germline V gene. The CDR3 protein is CASSLIGRATGELFF. For the CDR3, the DNA is TGTGCCAGCAGCTTGATCGGGAGGGCCACCGGGGAGCTGTTTTTT.

This clone came up a few times. The chain combines TRBV9 with TRBJ2-2; TRBD1 matches 7 bases. The length of the CDR3 is 18 residues. Germline CDR1 SGDLS, CDR2 YYNGEE. The V gene end was trimmed by 3 bases and the J gene end by 3 bases; junction bases not matched to a gene: 14. DNA of the CDR3: TGTGCCAGCAGCGCCCCAGAGAACCGGGACAGCCACACCGGGGAGCTGTTTTTT. Residues: CASSAPENRDSHTGELFF.